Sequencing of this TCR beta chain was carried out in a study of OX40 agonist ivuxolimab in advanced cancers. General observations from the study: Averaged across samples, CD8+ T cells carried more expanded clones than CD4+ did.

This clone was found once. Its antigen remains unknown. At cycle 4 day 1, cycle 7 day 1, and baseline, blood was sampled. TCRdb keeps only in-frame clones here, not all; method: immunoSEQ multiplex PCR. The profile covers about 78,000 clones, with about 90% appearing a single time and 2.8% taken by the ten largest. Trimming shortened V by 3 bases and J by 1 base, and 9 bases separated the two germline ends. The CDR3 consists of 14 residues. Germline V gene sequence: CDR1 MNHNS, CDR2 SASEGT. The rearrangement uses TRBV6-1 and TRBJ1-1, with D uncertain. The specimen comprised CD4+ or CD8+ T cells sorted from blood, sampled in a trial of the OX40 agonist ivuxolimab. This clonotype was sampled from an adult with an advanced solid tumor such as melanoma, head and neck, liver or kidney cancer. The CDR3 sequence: CASSEHSRNTEAFF. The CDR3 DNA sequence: TGTGCCAGCAGTGAGCACAGCCGGAACACTGAAGCTTTCTTT.